Listed below are T cell receptor beta chains from one sample, sequenced in a study of OX40 agonist ivuxolimab in advanced cancers. TCRdb's table, derived via immunoSEQ multiplex PCR, lists solely in-frame clones and lacks some. The repertoire holds over 90,000 clones, with 80% to 90% as singletons. The sample in question was CD4+ or CD8+ T cells sorted from blood, obtained in a trial of the OX40 agonist ivuxolimab. The origin of the receptors is an adult with an advanced solid tumor such as melanoma, head and neck, liver or kidney cancer. CDR3s include the opening cysteine and the closing phenylalanine or tryptophan. D genes are given only for firm matches. Clone size appears in some rows only: once, few, many, or a class for an expanded clone.

V gene,D gene,J gene,clone size,CDR3 length,CDR3 protein,CDR3 DNA
TRBV6-6,TRBD1,TRBJ1-1,.,14,CASSSDRVNTEAFF,TGTGCCAGCAGTTCCGACAGGGTGAACACTGAAGCTTTCTTT
TRBV9,.,TRBJ2-6,.,18,CASSVAQAGGSGANVLTF,TGTGCCAGCAGCGTAGCTCAGGCAGGCGGCTCTGGGGCCAACGTCCTGACTTTC
TRBV10-2,TRBD1,TRBJ2-7,.,14,CASRVGQGSYEQYF,TGCGCCAGCAGGGTGGGACAGGGATCCTACGAGCAGTACTTC
TRBV5-1,.,TRBJ1-1,.,13,CASSLSMNTEAFF,TGCGCCAGCAGCCTTTCAATGAACACTGAAGCTTTCTTT
TRBV7-8,.,TRBJ2-7,.,16,CASSLAGGGLHGEQYF,TGTGCCAGCAGCTTAGCGGGAGGGGGACTCCACGGGGAGCAGTACTTC
TRBV7-9,.,TRBJ2-4,.,14,CASSGQGGFSIQYF,TGTGCCAGCAGCGGTCAGGGGGGATTCTCCATTCAGTACTTC
TRBV6-6,.,TRBJ2-1,.,15,CASSYGQSSYNEQFF,TGTGCCAGCAGTTACGGGCAGAGCTCCTACAATGAGCAGTTCTTC
TRBV19,.,TRBJ1-1,few,14,CASSIPWRSTEAFF,TGTGCCAGTAGTATCCCATGGCGGAGCACTGAAGCTTTCTTT
TRBV27,TRBD1,TRBJ1-2,.,15,CASSLPGQGIEGYTF,TGTGCCAGCAGTTTACCCGGACAGGGCATAGAGGGCTACACCTTC
TRBV5-1,TRBD2,TRBJ2-3,.,18,CASSLGAGRAPSTDTQYF,TGCGCCAGCAGCTTGGGGGCAGGGAGGGCCCCTAGCACAGATACGCAGTATTTT
TRBV5-1,.,TRBJ1-5,.,13,CASSLFVGQPQHF,TGCGCCAGCAGCTTGTTTGTGGGCCAGCCCCAGCATTTT
TRBV11-3,.,TRBJ1-1,.,12,CASSLSMSEAFF,TGTGCCAGCAGCTTATCAATGAGTGAAGCTTTCTTT
TRBV10-3,.,TRBJ1-2,.,14,CAISESLGTLGYTF,TGTGCCATCAGTGAGTCCCTCGGGACGCTTGGCTACACCTTC
TRBV19,.,TRBJ1-5,few,15,CASNRGQILVQPQHF,TGTGCCAGTAACAGAGGACAGATATTGGTCCAGCCCCAGCATTTT
TRBV6-6,TRBD1,TRBJ2-7,.,15,CASSYARTGPQEQYF,TGTGCCAGCAGTTACGCCAGGACAGGCCCCCAGGAGCAGTACTTC
TRBV19,.,TRBJ1-3,.,14,CASRDVSSGNTIYF,TGTGCCAGTAGGGACGTCAGCTCTGGAAACACCATATATTTT
TRBV7-3,.,TRBJ2-1,.,18,CASSPNPARSAIYNEQFF,TGTGCCAGCAGCCCCAATCCTGCGCGAAGTGCAATATACAATGAGCAGTTCTTC
TRBV27,.,TRBJ1-2,.,13,CASSLSGIHGYTF,TGTGCCAGCAGTTTATCGGGGATCCATGGCTACACCTTC
TRBV9,.,TRBJ2-1,.,16,CASSVYGGPVGNEQFF,TGTGCCAGCAGCGTTTATGGGGGGCCCGTGGGAAATGAGCAGTTCTTC
TRBV5-4,TRBD1,TRBJ1-3,.,14,CASSRRDSGNTIYF,TGTGCCAGCAGCCGCCGGGACAGTGGAAACACCATATATTTT
TRBV19,.,TRBJ1-1,few,14,CASSIDRWRPEAFF,TGTGCCAGTAGTATAGATCGTTGGAGGCCTGAAGCTTTCTTT
TRBV7-2,.,TRBJ1-6,.,13,CASSLWGNSPLHF,TGTGCCAGCAGCTTGTGGGGGAATTCACCCCTCCACTTT